These T cell receptor beta chains were read from a single sample in a study of T cells in Graves' hyperthyroidism and ophthalmopathy. TCRdb fed the multiplex PCR reads into MiXCR, producing one record per CDR3 protein. This sample has some 760,000 distinct CDR3 sequences, with about 14% found just once. Sequenced input: blood. These receptors originate from a woman younger than 30 with Graves' hyperthyroidism. The CDR3 runs from the conserved cysteine through the conserved F or W. A D gene is named only where the DNA matches it firmly. Clone sizes are given selectively: once, few, many, or a class where the clone is expanded.

clone_size	j_call	v_call	d_call	cdr3_aa	cdr3_nt
many	TRBJ2-4	TRBV3-1	NA	CASSRTPSNIQYF	TGTGCCAGCAGCCGGACCCCTTCAAACATTCAGTACTTC
many	TRBJ2-1	TRBV2	NA	CASSHSPGPTLDEQFF	TGTGCCAGCAGCCATAGTCCGGGACCCACCCTGGACGAGCAGTTCTTC
few	TRBJ1-5	TRBV19	NA	CASSPWMGDQPQHF	TGTGCCAGTAGTCCGTGGATGGGTGATCAGCCCCAGCATTTT
many	TRBJ2-2	TRBV6-1	NA	CASSHNSAGELFF	TGTGCCAGCAGTCATAACAGTGCCGGGGAGCTGTTTTTT
NA	TRBJ2-3	TRBV29-1	TRBD2	CSVDGLAGGPGYTDTQYF	TGCAGCGTTGACGGCCTAGCGGGAGGGCCCGGGTACACAGATACGCAGTATTTT
NA	TRBJ2-7	TRBV7-8	TRBD2	CASSAGLAGLYEQYF	TGTGCCAGCAGCGCGGGACTAGCGGGGCTCTACGAGCAGTACTTC
many	TRBJ1-5	TRBV28	TRBD1	CASSLVGQGLGNQPQHF	TGTGCCAGCAGTTTAGTGGGACAGGGGTTGGGCAATCAGCCCCAGCATTTT
many	TRBJ2-7	TRBV6-1	TRBD1	CASSTGTGAYEQYF	TGTGCCAGCAGCACAGGGACAGGCGCCTACGAGCAGTACTTC
few	TRBJ2-3	TRBV5-1	NA	CASSRESPTDTQYF	TGCGCCAGCAGTAGGGAGTCACCCACAGATACGCAGTATTTT
NA	TRBJ2-3	TRBV7-9	NA	CASSPEAWDTDTQYF	TGTGCCAGCAGCCCAGAGGCCTGGGACACAGATACGCAGTATTTT
few	TRBJ1-4	TRBV20-1	NA	CSARVGTRNEKLFF	TGCAGTGCTAGAGTGGGGACACGTAATGAAAAACTGTTTTTT
few	TRBJ1-2	TRBV5-1	NA	CASSLTRTADGYTF	TGCGCCAGCAGCTTGACCCGGACGGCCGATGGCTACACCTTC
many	TRBJ2-7	TRBV3-1	NA	CASSPPSRSSYEQYF	TGTGCCAGCAGCCCTCCCTCGCGGAGCTCCTACGAGCAGTACTTC
NA	TRBJ1-1	TRBV10-3	NA	CAISALWDKNTEAFF	TGTGCCATCAGTGCGTTGTGGGACAAGAACACTGAAGCTTTCTTT
many	TRBJ2-1	TRBV18	TRBD2	CASSPPERREWLPYNEQFF	TGTGCCAGCTCACCACCCGAGAGGCGGGAGTGGTTGCCCTACAATGAGCAGTTCTTC
many	TRBJ1-2	TRBV30	TRBD1	CAWSLPGTEKGYGYTF	TGTGCCTGGAGCCTCCCCGGGACAGAGAAGGGGTATGGCTACACCTTC
few	TRBJ2-5	TRBV20-1	NA	CSAAFGWGTQYF	TGCAGTGCCGCCTTCGGATGGGGGACCCAGTACTTC
NA	TRBJ2-1	TRBV27	NA	CASSSPGTTLGNEQFF	TGTGCCAGCAGTTCCCCAGGGACAACCCTCGGGAATGAGCAGTTCTTC
NA	TRBJ1-2	TRBV5-4	NA	CASAGGQRNYGYTF	TGTGCCAGCGCGGGGGGGCAGAGAAACTATGGCTACACCTTC
many	TRBJ2-7	TRBV4-3	NA	CASSQDTGASGRSSYEQYF	TGCGCCAGCAGCCAAGATACGGGGGCTAGCGGCAGAAGCTCCTACGAGCAGTACTTC
many	TRBJ2-7	TRBV27	NA	CASSLAGAYLEQYF	TGTGCCAGCAGTTTAGCGGGGGCGTATCTCGAGCAGTACTTC
NA	TRBJ2-7	TRBV19	NA	CASSILARDSYEQYF	TGTGCCAGTAGTATTCTAGCGAGGGACTCCTACGAGCAGTACTTC
NA	TRBJ2-5	TRBV6-1	NA	CASRTRPGTQYF	TGTGCCAGCAGGACTAGGCCCGGGACCCAGTACTTC
few	TRBJ2-2	TRBV7-3	NA	CASSQPGLGTGELFF	TGTGCCAGCAGCCAACCGGGACTTGGCACCGGGGAGCTGTTTTTT
NA	TRBJ2-1	TRBV10-3	TRBD2	CVISDPARTSGTEAGVYNEQFF	TGTGTCATCAGTGACCCAGCCAGGACTAGCGGGACGGAAGCAGGTGTCTACAATGAGCAGTTCTTC
many	TRBJ2-7	TRBV28	TRBD2	CASSLRSSGRVAYEQYF	TGTGCCAGCAGTTTAAGGTCTAGCGGGAGAGTGGCCTACGAGCAGTACTTC